The sequence of this TCR beta chain was determined in a study of OX40 agonist ivuxolimab in advanced cancers. Regarding the complete study: Ivuxolimab was an agonistic, fully human IgG2 monoclonal antibody directed against OX40 (CD134), a costimulatory receptor. A male proportion of roughly 80% and a mean age of approximately 58 years, ranging from 23 to 79, were recorded for the dose-escalation cohort. Patients were allowed to have had prior anti-PD-1, anti-PD-L1 or anti-CTLA-4 therapy, and 40% of the dose-escalation patients had previously received checkpoint inhibitors. The paper reports the monotherapy dose-escalation portion (N = 52 patients) of the phase I ivuxolimab trial. The purpose of peripheral TCRbeta sequencing was to test whether ivuxolimab changed TCR sequence diversity and led to clonal T-cell expansion. Of the roughly 53 patients in dose escalation, about 20 had hepatocellular carcinoma, around 15 had melanoma, 9 had renal cell carcinoma and 9 had head and neck cancer. Partial responses occurred in three dose-escalation patients: two with cutaneous melanoma and one with hepatocellular carcinoma. Intravenous ivuxolimab was administered to patients every 2 weeks at six dose levels: 0.01, 0.1, 0.3, 1.5, 3 and 10 mg/kg.

In its sample, this clone was seen once. Its cognate antigen has yet to be identified. No quality values exist for individual bases; no much larger clone is one base distant. CDR1 is given as SQVTM and CDR2 as ANQGSEA, both from the germline V gene. The CDR3 spans 15 residues, from the cysteine through the phenylalanine. Only the CDR3 portion is preserved as DNA: 45 bases, with reading frame beginning at the first base. Between the V and J ends, shortened by 3 bases and 1 base respectively, the junction contains 13 bases. Patients with a history of autoimmune disease or receiving systemic immunosuppression were excluded from the trial. In every dose cohort, peripheral blood was drawn for TCR sequencing at baseline, cycle 4 day 1, and cycle 7 day 1. The samples were taken from a phase I, first-in-human, multicenter, open-label dose-escalation trial of ivuxolimab. Adults with locally advanced or metastatic melanoma, renal cell, hepatocellular, or head and neck squamous cell carcinoma were enrolled in the trial. Before TCR sequencing, CD4+ T cells and CD8+ T cells were sorted from peripheral blood as separate populations.

Genomic DNA was extracted from sorted cells for sequencing of the TCRbeta CDR3 region. TCRbeta CDR3 regions were sequenced using the immunoSEQ Assay. What TCRdb holds here is the immuneACCESS table cut down to in-frame rearrangements. Part of the clones is not present; checked against another copy, under half of the missing clones reflect an unresolved V gene, and the others are unexplained. This sample has some 58,000 clones in its table, and around 86% of those were observed once. The ten largest clones capture approximately 14% of the sample. The paper's findings and limits, for the study overall: Low levels of normalized T-cell clonal expansion were also seen in some nonresponding patients. In the 0.1-3.0 mg/kg groups, partial responders had among the lowest normalized peripheral clonal expansion, particularly in CD8+ T cells. On average, CD8+ T cells showed more expanded clones than CD4+ T cells after ivuxolimab. At doses of 0.1 to 3.0 mg/kg, clonal expansion of both CD4+ and CD8+ blood T cells was observed from baseline to week 6. Antigen specificity was not determined for the clonally expanded peripheral T cells.

Sequenced here: CD4+ or CD8+ T cells sorted from blood, sampled in a trial of the OX40 agonist ivuxolimab. The chain employs TRBV29-1 and TRBJ1-3, with TRBD1 as a weak D call on 5 bases. The source of this sequence is an adult with an advanced solid tumor such as melanoma, head and neck, liver or kidney cancer. In nucleotide form, the sequence is TGCAGCGTTGAGACCGGACAATCATCTGGAAACACCATATATTTT. This gives the protein CSVETGQSSGNTIYF.